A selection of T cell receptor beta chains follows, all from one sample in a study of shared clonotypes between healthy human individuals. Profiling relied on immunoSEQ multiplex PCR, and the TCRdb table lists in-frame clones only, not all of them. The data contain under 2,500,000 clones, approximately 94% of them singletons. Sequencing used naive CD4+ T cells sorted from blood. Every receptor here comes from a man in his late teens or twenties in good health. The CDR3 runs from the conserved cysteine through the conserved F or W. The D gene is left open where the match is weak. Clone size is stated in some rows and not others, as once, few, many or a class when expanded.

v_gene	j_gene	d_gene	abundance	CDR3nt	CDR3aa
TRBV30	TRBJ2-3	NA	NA	TGTGCCTGGGGCCCCCTGGCAGATACGCAGTATTTT	CAWGPLADTQYF
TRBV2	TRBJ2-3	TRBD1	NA	TGTGCCAGCAGCCTAGGACAGGGGAACACAGATACGCAGTATTTT	CASSLGQGNTDTQYF
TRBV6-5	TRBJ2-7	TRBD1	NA	TGTGCCAGCAGGGCAGGGACAGGGGGATCCTACGAGCAGTACTTC	CASRAGTGGSYEQYF
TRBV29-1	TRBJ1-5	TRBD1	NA	TGCAGCGTTATTCAGGGGGCGGGTAATCAGCCCCAGCATTTT	CSVIQGAGNQPQHF
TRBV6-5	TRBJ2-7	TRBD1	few	TGTGCCAGCAGCCGCGGACAGGGGACGAACGAGCAGTACTTC	CASSRGQGTNEQYF
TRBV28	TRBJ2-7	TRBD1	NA	TGTGCCAGCAGTTTATACTGGGACAGTACCTACGAGCAGTACTTC	CASSLYWDSTYEQYF
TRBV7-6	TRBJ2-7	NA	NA	TGTGCCAGCAGCTTAGACGGGAGCTCCTACGAGCAGTACTTC	CASSLDGSSYEQYF
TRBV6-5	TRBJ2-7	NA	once	TGTGCCAGCACCAAGGGAGCTATAACCTACGAGCAGTACTTC	CASTKGAITYEQYF
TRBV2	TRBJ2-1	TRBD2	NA	TGTGCCAGCAGTGAGACTAGCGACTCCTACAATGAGCAGTTCTTC	CASSETSDSYNEQFF
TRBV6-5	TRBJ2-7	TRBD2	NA	TGTGCCAGCAGTTGGGGCGGGAGCTCCTACGAGCAGTACTTC	CASSWGGSSYEQYF
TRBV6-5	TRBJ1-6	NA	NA	TGTGCCAGCAGTTACTCTGGAGTCGAGTCCCTCCACTTT	CASSYSGVESLHF
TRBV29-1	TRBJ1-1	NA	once	TGCAGCGTGAACACTGAAGCTTTCTTT	CSVNTEAFF
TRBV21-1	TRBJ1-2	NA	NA	TGTGCCAGCAAACTAAAATCGGGACACCCCTTCTCTAACTATGGCTACACCTTC	CASKLKSGHPFSNYGYTF
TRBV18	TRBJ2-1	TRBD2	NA	TGTGCCAGCTCACAAAGCGGGGGGGTTTACAATGAGCAGTTCTTC	CASSQSGGVYNEQFF
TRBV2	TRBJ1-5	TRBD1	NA	TGTGCCAGCAGTGAACGGGACAGGGATAATCAGCCCCAGCATTTT	CASSERDRDNQPQHF
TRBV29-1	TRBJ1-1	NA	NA	TGCAGCGCCTCGAACACTGAAGCTTTCTTT	CSASNTEAFF
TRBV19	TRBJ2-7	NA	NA	TGTGCCAGTAGTATCACTGAAACCTACGAGCAGTACTTC	CASSITETYEQYF
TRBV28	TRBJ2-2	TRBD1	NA	TGTGCCAGCAGTTTATCGGGGACAGGGATAAACACCGGGGAGCTGTTTTTT	CASSLSGTGINTGELFF
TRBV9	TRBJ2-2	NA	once	TGTGCCAGCAGCGTATGGAACACCGGGGAGCTGTTTTTT	CASSVWNTGELFF